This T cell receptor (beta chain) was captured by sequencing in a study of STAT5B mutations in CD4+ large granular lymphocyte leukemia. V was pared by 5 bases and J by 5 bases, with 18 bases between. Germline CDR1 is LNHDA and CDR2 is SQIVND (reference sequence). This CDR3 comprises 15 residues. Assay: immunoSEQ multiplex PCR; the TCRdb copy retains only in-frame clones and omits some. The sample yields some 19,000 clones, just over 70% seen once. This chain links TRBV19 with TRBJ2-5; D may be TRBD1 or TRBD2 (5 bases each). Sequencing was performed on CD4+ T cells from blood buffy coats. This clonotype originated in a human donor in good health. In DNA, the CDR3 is TGTGCCAGTAGTGTCCGGGGCCCCAATCGGGAGACCCAGTACTTC. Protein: CASSVRGPNRETQYF.